A selection of T cell receptor beta chains follows, all from one sample in a study of shared clonotypes between healthy human individuals. Sequenced by immunoSEQ multiplex PCR; TCRdb stores in-frame clones only, minus some. Among about 2 million clones listed, 85% to 95% were seen once. Sequenced input: naive CD4+ T cells sorted from blood. All receptors come from a man in his late teens or twenties in good health. Both conserved end residues are part of each CDR3. The D gene is left open where the match is weak. Clone size appears in some rows only: once, few, many, or a class for an expanded clone.

clone_size j_call d_call v_call cdr3_aa cdr3_nt
NA TRBJ2-5 NA TRBV6-1 CASSVPGLQETQYF TGTGCCAGCAGTGTCCCGGGATTACAAGAGACCCAGTACTTC
NA TRBJ1-1 NA TRBV7-9 CASILLGVNTEAFF TGTGCCAGCATCCTCTTGGGGGTTAACACTGAAGCTTTCTTT
once TRBJ2-7 TRBD1 TRBV18 CASSGQGAGNEQYF TGTGCCAGCTCAGGACAGGGGGCTGGCAACGAGCAGTACTTC
NA TRBJ2-3 NA TRBV9 CASSPRTRDTQYF TGTGCCAGCAGCCCTCGAACTCGGGATACGCAGTATTTT
NA TRBJ2-3 TRBD2 TRBV7-8 CASSFVAGGTDTQYF TGTGCCAGCAGCTTTGTAGCGGGGGGTACAGATACGCAGTATTTT
NA TRBJ1-6 NA TRBV2 CASSGGATSYNSPLHF TGTGCCAGCAGTGGGGGGGCTACCTCCTATAATTCACCCCTCCACTTT
NA TRBJ2-1 TRBD2 TRBV7-9 CASSLARTSGENEQFF TGTGCCAGCAGCTTAGCGCGAACTAGCGGGGAGAATGAGCAGTTCTTC
NA TRBJ2-5 NA TRBV28 CASSFLGFGEQYF TGTGCCAGCAGTTTTTTGGGTTTCGGGGAGCAGTACTTC
NA TRBJ1-2 NA TRBV5-6 CASSLAQQLYGYTF TGTGCCAGCAGCTTGGCCCAACAGCTTTATGGCTACACCTTC
few TRBJ2-2 NA TRBV13 CASSLVGWPTTGELFF TGTGCCAGCAGCTTAGTCGGCTGGCCCACTACCGGGGAGCTGTTTTTT
NA TRBJ2-7 NA TRBV6-1 CASSEYWIADYEQYF TGTGCCAGCAGTGAATATTGGATCGCAGACTACGAGCAGTACTTC
NA TRBJ2-7 NA TRBV2 CASIQGGYEQYF TGTGCCAGCATACAGGGGGGGTACGAGCAGTACTTC
NA TRBJ2-2 TRBD1 TRBV2 CASRATGAGELFF TGTGCCAGCAGGGCAACAGGGGCCGGGGAGCTGTTTTTT
NA TRBJ2-7 TRBD1 TRBV2 CASRALGQALEQYF TGTGCCAGCAGGGCCCTCGGACAGGCCCTCGAGCAGTACTTC
NA TRBJ1-4 NA TRBV6-1 CASSEFSEKLFF TGTGCCAGCAGTGAATTTTCCGAAAAACTGTTTTTT
NA TRBJ2-7 NA TRBV12-5 CASGSYRAGGEQYF TGTGCTAGTGGTTCCTACAGGGCAGGAGGCGAGCAGTACTTC
NA TRBJ1-1 TRBD1 TRBV27 CASSLAGTVNTEAFF TGTGCCAGCAGCTTAGCCGGGACAGTGAACACTGAAGCTTTCTTT
NA TRBJ2-4 NA TRBV30 CAWSEGSRGIQYF TGTGCCTGGAGTGAAGGGAGTCGGGGGATTCAGTACTTC
NA TRBJ2-3 NA TRBV5-1 CASSFFSPGDSSTDTQYF TGCGCCAGCAGCTTCTTTTCCCCTGGGGATTCTAGCACAGATACGCAGTATTTT
NA TRBJ2-7 NA TRBV18 CASSPQGTGVHEQYF TGTGCCAGCTCACCACAAGGGACGGGGGTCCACGAGCAGTACTTC
once TRBJ1-4 TRBD1 TRBV28 CASSPPQGAVGEKLFF TGTGCCAGCAGTCCTCCACAGGGGGCGGTGGGTGAAAAACTGTTTTTT
NA TRBJ1-5 NA TRBV5-1 CASSLATGTQPQHF TGCGCCAGCAGCTTGGCTACAGGGACTCAGCCCCAGCATTTT
NA TRBJ2-7 TRBD2 TRBV19 CASTTGLAGAGEQYF TGTGCCAGTACCACGGGACTAGCGGGAGCAGGCGAGCAGTACTTC
NA TRBJ2-3 TRBD2 TRBV7-2 CASSGTSGRTDTQYF TGTGCCAGCAGCGGGACTAGCGGACGCACAGATACGCAGTATTTT
NA TRBJ2-2 TRBD1 TRBV11-2 CASSEQGPGGELFF TGTGCCAGCAGCGAACAGGGGCCAGGCGGGGAGCTGTTTTTT
once TRBJ1-1 NA TRBV5-4 CASSFSTGQGNTEAFF TGTGCCAGCAGCTTTTCGACGGGACAAGGGAACACTGAAGCTTTCTTT
NA TRBJ2-5 NA TRBV30 CARPFGGQETQYF TGTGCCCGCCCATTTGGGGGACAAGAGACCCAGTACTTC
NA TRBJ1-1 NA TRBV12-2 CASRVDRAMNTEAFF TGTGCAAGTCGCGTGGACAGAGCAATGAACACTGAAGCTTTCTTT
few TRBJ1-2 TRBD1 TRBV19 CASSRGRTYGYTF TGTGCCAGTAGCAGGGGGCGCACCTATGGCTACACCTTC
NA TRBJ1-1 NA TRBV30 CAWVGGKNTEAFF TGTGCCTGGGTGGGGGGAAAAAACACTGAAGCTTTCTTT
NA TRBJ1-2 TRBD1 TRBV6-5 CASSRSQGEHYGYTF TGTGCCAGCAGCCGTTCCCAGGGGGAGCACTATGGCTACACCTTC
NA TRBJ2-2 NA TRBV25-1 CASKSSPNGELFF TGTGCCAGCAAGTCTAGCCCCAACGGGGAGCTGTTTTTT
NA TRBJ1-2 NA TRBV30 CACRGRGYGYTF TGTGCCTGCCGTGGGAGAGGTTATGGCTACACCTTC
once TRBJ2-7 TRBD1 TRBV4-1 CASSQVGTGLREQYF TGCGCCAGCAGCCAAGTTGGGACAGGCCTACGCGAGCAGTACTTC
NA TRBJ2-5 TRBD2 TRBV6-5 CASSSGLAPQETQYF TGTGCCAGCAGTTCCGGACTAGCTCCCCAAGAGACCCAGTACTTC
once TRBJ2-7 NA TRBV2 CASSEAYAGRYEQYF TGTGCCAGCAGTGAAGCGTATGCAGGGCGGTACGAGCAGTACTTC
NA TRBJ2-7 TRBD1 TRBV20-1 CSGRDRDEQYF TGCAGTGGCCGGGACAGGGACGAGCAGTACTTC
NA TRBJ1-5 NA TRBV2 CASSEGGLSNQPQHF TGTGCCAGCAGTGAAGGAGGGTTGAGCAATCAGCCCCAGCATTTT
NA TRBJ2-1 NA TRBV6-1 CASSEGDAAWYFDEQFF TGTGCCAGCAGTGAAGGGGACGCGGCCTGGTACTTCGATGAGCAGTTCTTC
NA TRBJ2-3 NA TRBV5-6 CASSKPPETTDTQYF TGTGCCAGCAGTAAACCACCGGAGACCACAGATACGCAGTATTTT
NA TRBJ1-1 NA TRBV2 CASTRGSGTEAFF TGTGCCAGCACGAGGGGGTCCGGTACTGAAGCTTTCTTT
NA TRBJ2-1 NA TRBV5-1 CASSLGPDRLINEQFF TGCGCCAGCAGCTTGGGGCCGGACAGATTAATTAATGAGCAGTTCTTC
NA TRBJ2-2 TRBD2 TRBV29-1 CSVRLAGGTGELFF TGCAGCGTGCGACTAGCGGGAGGCACCGGGGAGCTGTTTTTT
NA TRBJ1-4 TRBD1 TRBV5-6 CASSYRTGIRATNEKLFF TGTGCCAGCAGCTATCGGACAGGGATTAGGGCAACTAATGAAAAACTGTTTTTT
NA TRBJ2-7 NA TRBV18 CASSSAGVGSYEQYF TGTGCCAGCTCTTCCGCGGGTGTGGGCTCCTACGAGCAGTACTTC